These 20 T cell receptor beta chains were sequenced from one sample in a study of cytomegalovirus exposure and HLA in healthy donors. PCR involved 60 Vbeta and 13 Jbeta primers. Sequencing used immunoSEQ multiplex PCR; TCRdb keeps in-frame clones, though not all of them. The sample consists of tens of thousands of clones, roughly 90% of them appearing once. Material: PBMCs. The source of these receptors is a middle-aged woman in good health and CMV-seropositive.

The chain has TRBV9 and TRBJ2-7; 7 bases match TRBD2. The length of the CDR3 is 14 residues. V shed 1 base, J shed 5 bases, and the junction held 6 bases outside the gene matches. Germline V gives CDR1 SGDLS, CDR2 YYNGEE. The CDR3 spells CASSVRAGPNEQYF. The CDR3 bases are TGTGCCAGCAGCGTAAGAGCGGGACCCAACGAGCAGTACTTC.

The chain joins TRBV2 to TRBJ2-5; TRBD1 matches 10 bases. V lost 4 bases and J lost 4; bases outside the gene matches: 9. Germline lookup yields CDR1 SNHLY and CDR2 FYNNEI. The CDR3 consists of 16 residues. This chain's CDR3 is CASSVATGGGGETQYF. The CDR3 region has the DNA TGTGCCAGCAGTGTCGCGACAGGGGGCGGAGGAGAGACCCAGTACTTC.

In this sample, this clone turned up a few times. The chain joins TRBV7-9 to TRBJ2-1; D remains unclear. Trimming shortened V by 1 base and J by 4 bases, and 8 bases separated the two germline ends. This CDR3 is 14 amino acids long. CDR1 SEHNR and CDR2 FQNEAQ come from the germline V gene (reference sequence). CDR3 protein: CASSLVITYNEQFF. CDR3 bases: TGTGCCAGCAGCTTAGTTATAACTTACAATGAGCAGTTCTTC.

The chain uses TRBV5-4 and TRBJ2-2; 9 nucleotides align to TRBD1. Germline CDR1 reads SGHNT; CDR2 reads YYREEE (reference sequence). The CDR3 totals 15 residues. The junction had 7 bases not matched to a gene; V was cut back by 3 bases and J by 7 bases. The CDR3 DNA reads TGTGCCAGCAGCTGGGGACAGGGTCGGGACGGGGAGCTGTTTTTT. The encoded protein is CASSWGQGRDGELFF.

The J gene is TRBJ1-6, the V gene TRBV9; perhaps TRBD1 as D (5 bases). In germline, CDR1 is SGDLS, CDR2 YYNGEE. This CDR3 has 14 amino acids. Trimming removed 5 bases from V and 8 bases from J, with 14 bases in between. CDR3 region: CASSFRVKDSPLHF. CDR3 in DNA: TGTGCCAGCAGTTTCAGGGTAAAGGATTCACCCCTCCACTTT.

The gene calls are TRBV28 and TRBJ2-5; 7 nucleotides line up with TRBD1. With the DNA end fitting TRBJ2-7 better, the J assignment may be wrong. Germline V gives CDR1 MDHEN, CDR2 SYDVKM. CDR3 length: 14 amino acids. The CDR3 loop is CASRVTGYMDEQYF. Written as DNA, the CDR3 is TGTGCCAGCAGAGTGACAGGGTACATGGACGAGCAGTACTTC.

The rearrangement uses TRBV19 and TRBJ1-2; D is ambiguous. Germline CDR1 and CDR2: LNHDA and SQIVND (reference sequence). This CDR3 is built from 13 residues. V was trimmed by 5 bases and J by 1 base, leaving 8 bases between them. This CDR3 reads CASSLSNNYGYTF. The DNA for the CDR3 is TGTGCCAGTAGTTTGTCCAATAACTATGGCTACACCTTC. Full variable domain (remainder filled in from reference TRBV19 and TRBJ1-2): DGGITQSPKYLFRKEGQNVTLSCEQNLNHDAMYWYRQDPGQGLRLIYYSQIVNDFQKGDIAEGYSVSREKKESFPLTVTSAQKNPTAFYLCASSLSNNYGYTFGSGTRLTVV.

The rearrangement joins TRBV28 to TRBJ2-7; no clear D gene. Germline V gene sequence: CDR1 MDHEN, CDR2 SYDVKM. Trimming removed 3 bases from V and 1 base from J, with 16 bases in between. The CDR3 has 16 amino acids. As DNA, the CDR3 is TGTGCCAGCAGTTTCGACCCCAGCGCCCGGTCCTACGAGCAGTACTTC. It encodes CASSFDPSARSYEQYF. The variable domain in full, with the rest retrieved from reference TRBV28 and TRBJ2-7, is DVKVTQSSRYLVKRTGEKVFLECVQDMDHENMFWYRQDPGLGLRLIYFSYDVKMKEKGDIPEGYSVSREKKERFSLILESASTNQTSMYLCASSFDPSARSYEQYFGPGTRLTVT.

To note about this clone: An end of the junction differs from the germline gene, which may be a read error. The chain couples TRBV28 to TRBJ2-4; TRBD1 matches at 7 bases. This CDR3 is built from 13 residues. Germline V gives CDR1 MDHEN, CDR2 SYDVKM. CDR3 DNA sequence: TGTGCCAGCAGTTCCACTGACAGGGAACTACCTATTTTC. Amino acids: CASSSTDRELPIF. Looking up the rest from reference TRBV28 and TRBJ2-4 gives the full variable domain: DVKVTQSSRYLVKRTGEKVFLECVQDMDHENMFWYRQDPGLGLRLIYFSYDVKMKEKGDIPEGYSVSREKKERFSLILESASTNQTSMYLCASSSTDRELPIFGAGTRLSVL.

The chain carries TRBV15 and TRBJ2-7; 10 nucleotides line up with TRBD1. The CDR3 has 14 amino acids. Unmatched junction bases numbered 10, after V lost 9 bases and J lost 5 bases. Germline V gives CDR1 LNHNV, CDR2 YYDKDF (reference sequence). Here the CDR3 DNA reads TGTGCCACGTCGCCGGACAGGGGGACTGACGAGCAGTACTTC. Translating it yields CATSPDRGTDEQYF.

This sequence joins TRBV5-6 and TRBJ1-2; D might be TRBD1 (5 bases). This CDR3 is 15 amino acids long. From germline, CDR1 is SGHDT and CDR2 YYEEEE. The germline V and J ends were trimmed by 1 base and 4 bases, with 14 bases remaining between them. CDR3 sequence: CASSLLDQGFYGYTF. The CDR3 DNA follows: TGTGCCAGCAGCTTGCTTGATCAGGGCTTCTATGGCTACACCTTC.

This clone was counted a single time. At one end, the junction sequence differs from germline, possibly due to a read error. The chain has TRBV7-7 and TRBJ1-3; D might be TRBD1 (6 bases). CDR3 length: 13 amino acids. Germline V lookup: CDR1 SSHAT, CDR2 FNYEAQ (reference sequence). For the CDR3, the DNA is TGTGCTAGCAGCTTAGATATGGCAGGGGAATTGTATTTT. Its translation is CASSLDMAGELYF. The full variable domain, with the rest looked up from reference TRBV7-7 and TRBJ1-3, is GAGVSQSPRYKVTKRGQDVTLRCDPISSHATLYWYQQALGQGPEFLTYFNYEAQPDKSGLPSDRFSAERPEGSISTLTIQRTEQRDSAMYRCASSLDMAGELYFGEGSWLTVV.

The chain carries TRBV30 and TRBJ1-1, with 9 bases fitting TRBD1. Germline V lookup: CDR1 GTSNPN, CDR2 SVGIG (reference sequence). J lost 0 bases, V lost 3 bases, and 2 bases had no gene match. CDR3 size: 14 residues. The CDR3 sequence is CAWSRTGVNTEAFF. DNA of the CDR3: TGTGCCTGGAGCCGGACAGGGGTGAACACTGAAGCTTTCTTT.

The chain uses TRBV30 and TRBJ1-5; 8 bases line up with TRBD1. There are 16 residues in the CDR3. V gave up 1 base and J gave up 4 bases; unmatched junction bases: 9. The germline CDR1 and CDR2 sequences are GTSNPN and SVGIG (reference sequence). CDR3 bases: TGTGCCTGGAGTGCGCGAGACAGGGGACGAAATCAGCCCCAGCATTTT. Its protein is CAWSARDRGRNQPQHF.

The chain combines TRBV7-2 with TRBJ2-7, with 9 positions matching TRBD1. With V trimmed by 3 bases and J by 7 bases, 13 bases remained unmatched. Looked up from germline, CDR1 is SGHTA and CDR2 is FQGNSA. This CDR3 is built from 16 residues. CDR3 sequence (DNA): TGTGCCAGCAGCTTGAAAGGGGGGACAGGGTATAGGGAGCAGTACTTC. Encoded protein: CASSLKGGTGYREQYF.

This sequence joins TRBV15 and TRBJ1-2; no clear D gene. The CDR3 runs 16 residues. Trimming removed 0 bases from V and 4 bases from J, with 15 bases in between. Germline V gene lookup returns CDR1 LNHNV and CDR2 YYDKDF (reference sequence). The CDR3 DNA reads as TGTGCCACCAGCAGAGATCTGGAGGCTTTAGGCTATGGCTACACCTTC. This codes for CATSRDLEALGYGYTF.

For the CDR3, the DNA is TGTGCCAGCAGCCCCGGACTGTACCAAGAGACCCAGTACTTC. It is translated as CASSPGLYQETQYF. The chain uses TRBV7-9 and TRBJ2-5; D possibly corresponds to TRBD2 (5 bases). The CDR3 loop spans 14 amino acids. Germline V gives CDR1 SEHNR, CDR2 FQNEAQ (reference sequence). The V end lost 5 bases, the J end lost 0 bases, and 10 bases lay between the germline ends.

The CDR3 is CASSDGHLNEQFF. CDR3 in DNA: TGTGCCAGCAGCGACGGACACCTCAATGAGCAGTTCTTC. The chain is built from TRBV9 and TRBJ2-1, with a possible D match to TRBD1 (5 bases). CDR1 is SGDLS and CDR2 is YYNGEE in the germline V gene. Trimming stripped 3 bases from V and 6 bases from J, with 10 bases between. The CDR3 loop spans 13 amino acids.

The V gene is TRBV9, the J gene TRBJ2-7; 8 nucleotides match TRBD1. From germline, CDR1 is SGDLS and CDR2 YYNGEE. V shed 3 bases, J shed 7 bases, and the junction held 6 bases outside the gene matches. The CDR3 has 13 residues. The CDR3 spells CASSEVTGGEQYF. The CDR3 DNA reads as TGTGCCAGCAGCGAAGTTACAGGGGGTGAGCAGTACTTC. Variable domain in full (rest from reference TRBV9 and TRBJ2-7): DSGVTQTPKHLITATGQRVTLRCSPRSGDLSVYWYQQSLDQGLQFLIQYYNGEERAKGNILERFSAQQFPDLHSELNLSSLELGDSALYFCASSEVTGGEQYFGPGTRLTVT.

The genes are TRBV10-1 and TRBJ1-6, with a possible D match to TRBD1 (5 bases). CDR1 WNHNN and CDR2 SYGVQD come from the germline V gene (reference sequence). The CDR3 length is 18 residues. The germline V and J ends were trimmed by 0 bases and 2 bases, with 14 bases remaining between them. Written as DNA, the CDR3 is TGCGCCAGCAGTGAGTCTAACAGGTTTAAGCCCTATAATTCACCCCTCCACTTT. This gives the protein CASSESNRFKPYNSPLHF.